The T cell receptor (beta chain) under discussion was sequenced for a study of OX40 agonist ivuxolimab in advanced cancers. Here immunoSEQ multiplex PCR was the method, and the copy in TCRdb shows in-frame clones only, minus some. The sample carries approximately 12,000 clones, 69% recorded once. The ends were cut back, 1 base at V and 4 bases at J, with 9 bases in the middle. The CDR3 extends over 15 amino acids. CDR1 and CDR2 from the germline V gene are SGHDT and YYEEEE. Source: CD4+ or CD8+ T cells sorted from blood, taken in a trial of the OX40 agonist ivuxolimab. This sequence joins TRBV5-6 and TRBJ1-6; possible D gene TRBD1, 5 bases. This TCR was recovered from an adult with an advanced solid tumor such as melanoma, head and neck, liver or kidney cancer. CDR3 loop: CASSLSTGYNSPLHF. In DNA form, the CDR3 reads TGTGCCAGCAGCTTGAGTACAGGTTATAATTCACCCCTCCACTTT.